One sample yielded the 12 T cell receptor beta chains listed below, sequenced in a study of cytotoxic CD8 clonotypes in ibrutinib-treated CLL. Data came from immunoSEQ multiplex PCR; TCRdb stores just in-frame clones and leaves some out. The sample contains more than 300,000 clones, around four fifths of which appear only once. Sample: PBMCs, taken before ibrutinib treatment. Receptor source: a human donor with chronic lymphocytic leukemia.

The rearrangement uses TRBV18 and TRBJ1-5; D unclear. The V gene lost 3 bases and the J gene lost 3 bases, with 9 bases spanning the gap. The germline gives CDR1 KGHSH, CDR2 LQKENI. The length of the CDR3 is 14 residues. The CDR3 sequence is CASSPVQANQPQHF. As DNA, the CDR3 is TGTGCCAGCTCACCGGTTCAGGCCAATCAGCCCCAGCATTTT.

V is TRBV7-7 and J is TRBJ2-5; 10 bases map to TRBD2. V lost 5 bases to trimming and J lost 4 bases; unmatched junction nucleotides: 7. The CDR3 totals 15 residues. The germline V gene encodes CDR1 SSHAT and CDR2 FNYEAQ (reference sequence). The CDR3 DNA is TGTGCCAGCAGCCCGGGGGTAGCGGGAGGAGAGACCCAGTACTTC. Translating it yields CASSPGVAGGETQYF.

The V and J genes are TRBV7-9 and TRBJ1-1; D may be TRBD1 (6 bases). In germline, CDR1 is SEHNR, CDR2 FQNEAQ (reference sequence). The CDR3 runs to 14 residues. The V and J ends lost 1 base and 6 bases respectively, with 12 bases between them. As DNA, the CDR3 is TGTGCCAGCAGCTTAGAAGGAAAGGGGGCTGAAGCTTTCTTT. Its translation is CASSLEGKGAEAFF. Using reference TRBV7-9 and TRBJ1-1 for the parts outside the CDR3, the full variable domain is DTGVSQNPRHKITKRGQNVTFRCDPISEHNRLYWYRQTLGQGPEFLTYFQNEAQLEKSRLLSDRFSAERPKGSFSTLEIQRTEQGDSAMYLCASSLEGKGAEAFFGQGTRLTVV.

This clone was counted between two and nine times. J is TRBJ2-7 and V is TRBV2; D is ambiguous. Trimming pared 7 bases from V and 2 bases from J, leaving 12 bases between. This CDR3 is 13 amino acids long. CDR1 and CDR2 (germline): SNHLY, FYNNEI. CDR3 DNA sequence: TGTGCCAGCAAAAGAGGTACGACCTACGAGCAGTACTTC. Protein product: CASKRGTTYEQYF.

The chain is built from TRBV4-3 and TRBJ2-5; tentatively, D is TRBD1 (6 bases). TRBJ2-7 matches the DNA end more closely, so the J call is doubtful. This CDR3 comprises 15 residues. Germline CDR1 LGHNA, CDR2 YSLEER. CDR3 residues: CASSQDFTGSYEQYF. CDR3 sequence (DNA): TGCGCCAGCAGCCAAGATTTTACAGGGTCCTACGAGCAGTACTTC.

V usage is TRBV2 and J usage is TRBJ2-7; D is perhaps TRBD1 (5 bases). The CDR3 totals 14 residues. Germline loops: CDR1 SNHLY, CDR2 FYNNEI. Trimming took 8 bases from V and 2 from J, leaving 16 bases between them. This chain's CDR3 is CASGKGRAPYEQYF. Here the CDR3 DNA reads TGTGCCAGCGGTAAGGGCAGGGCCCCCTACGAGCAGTACTTC.

The CDR3 nucleotides are TGCAGCGTAGGACTCTGGGGTGAAAAACTGTTTTTT. Protein sequence: CSVGLWGEKLFF. The rearrangement joins TRBV29-1 to TRBJ1-4; D is undetermined. This CDR3 comprises 12 residues. Deletions cut 6 bases from V and 7 bases from J, with 12 bases between. CDR1 is SQVTM and CDR2 is ANQGSEA in the germline V gene.

This clone has just a few counts. The J gene is TRBJ1-2, the V gene TRBV11-2; D gene unclear. The V gene lost 4 bases and the J gene lost 0 bases, with 12 bases spanning the gap. The CDR3 length is 15 residues. CDR1 is SGHAT and CDR2 is FQNNGV in the germline V gene. The DNA of the CDR3 is TGTGCCAGCAGCTCCAGGACTTTCTCTAACTATGGCTACACCTTC. Its protein product is CASSSRTFSNYGYTF.

Note on this clone: Other DNA variants within this sample encode the same CDR3. The CDR3 nucleotides are TGTGCCAGCAGCCAAGCTGGCCTAGCCTCCACAGATACGCAGTATTTT. Its protein is CASSQAGLASTDTQYF. V is TRBV4-2 and J is TRBJ2-3, with D possibly matching TRBD2 (5 bases). Germline values: CDR1 LGHNA, CDR2 YNFKEQ. CDR3 size: 16 residues. V lost 1 base and J 2 bases, leaving 13 bases between the germline ends.

The chain uses TRBV7-2 and TRBJ1-1; weak D call: TRBD1 (5 bases). Trimming removed 5 bases from V and 4 bases from J, with 14 bases in between. Germline V CDR1 and CDR2: SGHTA, FQGNSA. This CDR3 region has 14 residues. The CDR3 sequence: CASSRMTAGTEAFF. The CDR3 coding sequence is TGTGCCAGCAGCAGAATGACAGCTGGCACTGAAGCTTTCTTT.

The CDR3, as DNA: TGTGCCAGCAGCGTAGATGTGGGGGTCTACACCGGGGAGCTGTTTTTT. Amino acids: CASSVDVGVYTGELFF. The chain employs TRBV9 and TRBJ2-2; D may match TRBD1 or TRBD2 (5 bases each). From germline, CDR1 is SGDLS and CDR2 YYNGEE. Trimming removed 0 bases at V and 3 bases at J, with 12 bases between. The CDR3 totals 16 residues.

The CDR3 reads CASSYYWGGTDTQYF. Here the CDR3 DNA reads TGTGCCAGCAGCTACTACTGGGGGGGCACAGATACGCAGTATTTT. V gene TRBV7-2 combines with J gene TRBJ2-3, with D possibly being TRBD2 (6 bases). Germline V gene sequence: CDR1 SGHTA, CDR2 FQGNSA. There are 15 residues in the CDR3. V lost 4 bases and J 1 base, leaving 12 bases between the germline ends.